Listed below are T cell receptor beta chains from one sample, sequenced in a study of CD8 T cells in Susac syndrome. TCRdb reanalysed the immunoSEQ multiplex PCR reads using MiXCR and keeps one entry per CDR3 protein. The sample carries hundreds of thousands of distinct CDR3 sequences, 80% to 90% recorded once. Sequenced input: CD8+ T cells from PBMCs. Source of these receptors: a human donor with multiple sclerosis. Each CDR3 is given with its conserved first and last residue. The order of the fields is CDR3 protein, V gene, J gene, D gene. The D gene is left open where the match is weak.

CDR3: CASTSSSGRVYEQYF
V: TRBV12-3/TRBV12-4
J: TRBJ2-7
D: TRBD2

CDR3: CASSEPGEDTQYF
V: TRBV28
J: TRBJ2-3
D: -

CDR3: CASSGLAGVDEQFF
V: TRBV9
J: TRBJ2-1
D: TRBD2

CDR3: CASSLVRWGDTQYF
V: TRBV28
J: TRBJ2-3
D: -

CDR3: CASSYLEGGYGYTF
V: TRBV6-2/TRBV6-3
J: TRBJ1-2
D: -

CDR3: CSARSSRTYEQYF
V: TRBV20-1
J: TRBJ2-7
D: -

CDR3: CASSQDAGGYERYF
V: TRBV14
J: TRBJ2-7
D: TRBD2

CDR3: CASTDGSLYNEQFF
V: TRBV7-8
J: TRBJ2-1
D: -

CDR3: CASAGLAGGDEQFF
V: TRBV10-2
J: TRBJ2-1
D: TRBD2

CDR3: CASSPVEYSSTDTQYF
V: TRBV7-3
J: TRBJ2-3
D: -

CDR3: CSVEPGARNEQFF
V: TRBV29-1
J: TRBJ2-1
D: -

CDR3: CASRRMGRVGYNEQFF
V: TRBV2
J: TRBJ2-1
D: -

CDR3: CASSIGAGTSYEQYF
V: TRBV19
J: TRBJ2-7
D: TRBD2

CDR3: CASSSTDYEDQPQHF
V: TRBV7-9
J: TRBJ1-5
D: -

CDR3: CASSQDEAGKDQPQHF
V: TRBV3-1
J: TRBJ1-5
D: -

CDR3: CASSRRDRVADTQYF
V: TRBV7-6
J: TRBJ2-3
D: TRBD1

CDR3: CASSMGLSSYNEQFF
V: TRBV19
J: TRBJ2-1
D: -

CDR3: CASSYLIAGEETQYF
V: TRBV5-4
J: TRBJ2-5
D: TRBD2

CDR3: CASSLYRELPRSREQYF
V: TRBV5-5
J: TRBJ2-7
D: -

CDR3: CQGSGNTIYF
V: TRBV3-1
J: TRBJ1-3
D: -

CDR3: CASSIGLAGFIGELFF
V: TRBV19
J: TRBJ2-2
D: TRBD2

CDR3: CASSLFPSESYNEQFF
V: TRBV7-3
J: TRBJ2-1
D: -

CDR3: CASSPRQGVYGYTF
V: TRBV18
J: TRBJ1-2
D: TRBD1

CDR3: CASSRRSSGRYDTGELFF
V: TRBV4-1
J: TRBJ2-2
D: TRBD2

CDR3: CASSEGFRGNQPQHF
V: TRBV6-1
J: TRBJ1-5
D: -

CDR3: CAISEMASTLHF
V: TRBV10-3
J: TRBJ1-6
D: -

CDR3: CASSDPSGGGGTEAFF
V: TRBV25-1
J: TRBJ1-1
D: -

CDR3: CASSLGVQRNTGELFF
V: TRBV5-6
J: TRBJ2-2
D: -

CDR3: CASSYPHNEQFF
V: TRBV6-2/TRBV6-3
J: TRBJ2-1
D: -

CDR3: CASSFTSGNTGELFF
V: TRBV5-1
J: TRBJ2-2
D: TRBD2

CDR3: CASSLYSTKNTEAFF
V: TRBV6-1
J: TRBJ1-1
D: -